These T cell receptor beta chains were read from a single sample in a study of cytomegalovirus exposure and HLA in healthy donors. Sequencing used immunoSEQ multiplex PCR; TCRdb keeps in-frame clones, though not all of them. The sample records 250,000 or so clones, around 81% being singletons. Sequencing used PBMCs. All receptors derive from an older woman in good health and CMV-seropositive. CDR3s include the opening cysteine and the closing phenylalanine or tryptophan. Each record gives: V gene, clone size, D gene, J gene, CDR3 protein, CDR3 DNA. D genes are given only for firm matches. Only some rows state a clone size, as once, few, many or a class for expanded clones.

v_call: TRBV19; clone_size: NA; d_call: TRBD1; j_call: TRBJ2-5; cdr3_aa: CASRDRVQETQYF; cdr3_nt: TGTGCCAGTAGAGACAGGGTACAAGAGACCCAGTACTTC
v_call: TRBV7-6; clone_size: NA; d_call: NA; j_call: TRBJ2-1; cdr3_aa: CASSIRLVGYNEQFF; cdr3_nt: TGTGCCAGCAGCATTAGACTAGTGGGGTACAATGAGCAGTTCTTC
v_call: TRBV2; clone_size: NA; d_call: NA; j_call: TRBJ2-2; cdr3_aa: CASSATRTGNTGELFF; cdr3_nt: TGTGCCAGCAGTGCTACCAGAACAGGGAACACCGGGGAGCTGTTTTTT
v_call: TRBV15; clone_size: NA; d_call: NA; j_call: TRBJ2-1; cdr3_aa: CATSRTLAVSGRYNEQFF; cdr3_nt: TGTGCCACCAGCAGAACCCTTGCGGTCAGCGGACGGTACAATGAGCAGTTCTTC
v_call: TRBV19; clone_size: NA; d_call: TRBD1; j_call: TRBJ1-2; cdr3_aa: CASRPGQGAYGYTF; cdr3_nt: TGTGCCAGTAGACCGGGACAGGGGGCCTATGGCTACACCTTC
v_call: TRBV2; clone_size: NA; d_call: NA; j_call: TRBJ1-4; cdr3_aa: CASSENSLGGKLFF; cdr3_nt: TGTGCCAGCAGTGAAAATAGTTTGGGGGGGAAACTGTTTTTT
v_call: TRBV7-9; clone_size: NA; d_call: NA; j_call: TRBJ1-2; cdr3_aa: CSSSLAWGRNGYTF; cdr3_nt: TGTTCCAGCAGCTTAGCGTGGGGGCGTAATGGCTACACCTTC
v_call: TRBV19; clone_size: NA; d_call: NA; j_call: TRBJ1-1; cdr3_aa: CASSVQGGTTEAFF; cdr3_nt: TGTGCCAGTAGTGTCCAGGGAGGGACTACTGAAGCTTTCTTT
v_call: TRBV19; clone_size: NA; d_call: TRBD2; j_call: TRBJ2-1; cdr3_aa: CASSRGLAGGQYNEQFF; cdr3_nt: TGTGCCAGTAGTCGAGGACTAGCGGGAGGGCAATACAATGAGCAGTTCTTC
v_call: TRBV2; clone_size: NA; d_call: TRBD2; j_call: TRBJ2-7; cdr3_aa: CASTQQGGRTYEQYF; cdr3_nt: TGTGCCAGCACCCAACAGGGCGGGAGGACCTACGAGCAGTACTTC
v_call: TRBV10-2; clone_size: NA; d_call: TRBD2; j_call: TRBJ2-2; cdr3_aa: CASSETSGSTGELFF; cdr3_nt: TGCGCCAGCAGTGAGACTAGCGGGAGTACCGGGGAGCTGTTTTTT
v_call: TRBV6-5; clone_size: NA; d_call: NA; j_call: TRBJ1-1; cdr3_aa: CASSYSGVTEAFF; cdr3_nt: TGTGCCAGCAGTTACTCTGGAGTCACTGAAGCTTTCTTT
v_call: TRBV7-2; clone_size: few; d_call: NA; j_call: TRBJ2-1; cdr3_aa: CASSLEWGSGNEQFF; cdr3_nt: TGTGCCAGCAGCTTAGAATGGGGCTCAGGGAATGAGCAGTTCTTC
v_call: TRBV5-1; clone_size: NA; d_call: NA; j_call: TRBJ2-5; cdr3_aa: CASRGASQETQYF; cdr3_nt: TGCGCCAGCAGGGGGGCCAGCCAAGAGACCCAGTACTTC
v_call: TRBV7-7; clone_size: NA; d_call: TRBD2; j_call: TRBJ2-3; cdr3_aa: CASSQGLAGGPDTQYF; cdr3_nt: TGTGCTAGCAGCCAAGGACTAGCGGGAGGCCCAGATACGCAGTATTTT
v_call: TRBV11-3; clone_size: NA; d_call: NA; j_call: TRBJ2-7; cdr3_aa: CASSLDASPGSYEQYF; cdr3_nt: TGTGCCAGCAGCTTAGACGCTAGCCCCGGTTCCTACGAGCAGTACTTC
v_call: TRBV6-5; clone_size: NA; d_call: NA; j_call: TRBJ1-5; cdr3_aa: CASSYGLDQPQHF; cdr3_nt: TGTGCCAGCAGTTACGGGCTTGATCAGCCCCAGCATTTT
v_call: TRBV6-5; clone_size: NA; d_call: NA; j_call: TRBJ2-1; cdr3_aa: CASSLGLEGRNEQFF; cdr3_nt: TGTGCCAGCAGTTTGGGATTAGAGGGTCGCAATGAGCAGTTCTTC
v_call: TRBV5-3; clone_size: NA; d_call: NA; j_call: TRBJ1-5; cdr3_aa: CARSSIAGKWWPQHF; cdr3_nt: TGTGCCAGAAGCTCTATCGCAGGGAAGTGGTGGCCCCAGCATTTT
v_call: TRBV7-3; clone_size: NA; d_call: TRBD2; j_call: TRBJ2-3; cdr3_aa: CASSLIRTSGTDTQYF; cdr3_nt: TGTGCCAGCAGCTTAATCAGGACTAGCGGTACAGATACGCAGTATTTT
v_call: TRBV19; clone_size: NA; d_call: NA; j_call: TRBJ2-6; cdr3_aa: CASSRSASSGANVLTF; cdr3_nt: TGTGCCAGTAGTAGGTCAGCTAGCTCTGGGGCCAACGTCCTGACTTTC
v_call: TRBV5-6; clone_size: NA; d_call: NA; j_call: TRBJ2-2; cdr3_aa: CASSFNGLNTGELFF; cdr3_nt: TGTGCCAGCAGCTTTAATGGACTTAACACCGGGGAGCTGTTTTTT
v_call: TRBV19; clone_size: NA; d_call: TRBD1; j_call: TRBJ1-3; cdr3_aa: CASRRDRSSGNTIYF; cdr3_nt: TGTGCCAGTAGGAGGGACAGAAGCTCTGGAAACACCATATATTTT
v_call: TRBV29-1; clone_size: NA; d_call: TRBD1; j_call: TRBJ1-2; cdr3_aa: CSVSQGESGYTF; cdr3_nt: TGCAGCGTTAGCCAGGGGGAAAGTGGCTACACCTTC
v_call: TRBV5-1; clone_size: few; d_call: TRBD1; j_call: TRBJ1-2; cdr3_aa: CASSRRDRENGYTF; cdr3_nt: TGCGCCAGCAGCAGACGGGACAGGGAAAATGGCTACACCTTC
v_call: TRBV30; clone_size: NA; d_call: TRBD1; j_call: TRBJ2-7; cdr3_aa: CAWSQTGGYEQYF; cdr3_nt: TGTGCCTGGAGCCAGACAGGGGGCTACGAGCAGTACTTC
v_call: TRBV27; clone_size: NA; d_call: TRBD2; j_call: TRBJ2-1; cdr3_aa: CASSHKAGGPRGEQFF; cdr3_nt: TGTGCCAGCAGTCACAAAGCGGGAGGGCCACGGGGAGAGCAGTTCTTC
v_call: TRBV4-1; clone_size: NA; d_call: TRBD1; j_call: TRBJ1-2; cdr3_aa: CASSQGTGGGYTF; cdr3_nt: TGCGCCAGCAGCCAAGGGACAGGGGGAGGCTACACCTTC
v_call: TRBV28; clone_size: NA; d_call: NA; j_call: TRBJ1-5; cdr3_aa: CASSSARALRPQHF; cdr3_nt: TGTGCCAGCAGTTCCGCGCGGGCCCTTAGGCCCCAGCATTTT
v_call: TRBV5-1; clone_size: NA; d_call: TRBD2; j_call: TRBJ2-1; cdr3_aa: CASSLVAGDYNEQFF; cdr3_nt: TGCGCCAGCAGCTTGGTAGCGGGAGATTACAATGAGCAGTTCTTC
v_call: TRBV5-1; clone_size: NA; d_call: NA; j_call: TRBJ2-5; cdr3_aa: CASSFLSSGQETQYF; cdr3_nt: TGCGCCAGCAGCTTCCTATCAAGCGGCCAAGAGACCCAGTACTTC
v_call: TRBV6-5; clone_size: NA; d_call: NA; j_call: TRBJ1-5; cdr3_aa: CASSSINQPQHF; cdr3_nt: TGTGCCAGCAGTTCCATCAATCAGCCCCAGCATTTT
v_call: TRBV7-9; clone_size: once; d_call: NA; j_call: TRBJ1-5; cdr3_aa: CASSLGGKSNQPQHF; cdr3_nt: TGTGCCAGCAGCTTAGGTGGCAAAAGCAATCAGCCCCAGCATTTT
v_call: TRBV5-1; clone_size: NA; d_call: NA; j_call: TRBJ2-5; cdr3_aa: CASSLGGPRETQYF; cdr3_nt: TGCGCCAGCAGCTTAGGAGGTCCCCGGGAGACCCAGTACTTC
v_call: TRBV11-2; clone_size: NA; d_call: NA; j_call: TRBJ2-7; cdr3_aa: CASSLDRGTSRGEQYF; cdr3_nt: TGTGCCAGCAGCTTAGATCGGGGGACCTCCCGGGGCGAGCAGTACTTC
v_call: TRBV2; clone_size: once; d_call: TRBD2; j_call: TRBJ2-5; cdr3_aa: CASSTGGETQYF; cdr3_nt: TGTGCCAGCAGTACGGGGGGAGAGACCCAGTACTTC
v_call: TRBV28; clone_size: NA; d_call: NA; j_call: TRBJ2-1; cdr3_aa: CASSSPPGRSEQFF; cdr3_nt: TGTGCCAGCAGTTCACCCCCGGGGAGATCTGAGCAGTTCTTC
v_call: TRBV30; clone_size: NA; d_call: TRBD1; j_call: TRBJ1-1; cdr3_aa: CAWSVAGGNAFF; cdr3_nt: TGTGCCTGGAGTGTAGCAGGGGGAAACGCTTTCTTT
v_call: TRBV5-1; clone_size: NA; d_call: NA; j_call: TRBJ2-2; cdr3_aa: CASSFAGQGTGELFF; cdr3_nt: TGCGCCAGCAGCTTTGCCGGACAAGGCACCGGGGAGCTGTTTTTT
v_call: TRBV29-1; clone_size: once; d_call: NA; j_call: TRBJ1-1; cdr3_aa: CSVEDLAGYTEAFF; cdr3_nt: TGCAGCGTTGAAGATCTTGCAGGGTACACTGAAGCTTTCTTT